These T cell receptor beta chains were read from a single sample in a study of blood T cell repertoires in COVID-19. Generated by immunoSEQ multiplex PCR, the TCRdb table keeps only in-frame clones and is missing some. The sample has about 220,000 clones; less than 90% are singletons. The sequencing input was peripheral blood. These receptor sequences come from an older woman who had recovered from COVID-19. Both conserved end residues are part of each CDR3. The order of the fields is clone size, J gene, V gene, CDR3 protein. Part of the rows lack a size; the others show once, few, many or a class for expanded clones.

>few|TRBJ1-4|TRBV5-5
CASSPYRGGSEKLFF
>.|TRBJ2-4|TRBV7-2
CASDRGGNIQYF
>.|TRBJ1-1|TRBV25-1
CASSKRGDKNTEAFF
>.|TRBJ1-4|TRBV7-2
CASSFSGPTNEKLFF
>few|TRBJ2-1|TRBV6-2/TRBV6-3
CASSYGSAGYNEQFF
>.|TRBJ2-1|TRBV27
CATSDRTSGSSYNEQFF
>.|TRBJ2-5|TRBV3-1/TRBV3-2
CASSPNSGSGEETQYF
>once|TRBJ2-7|TRBV6-4
CASSDPGGGASYEQYF
>.|TRBJ1-5|TRBV10-3
CAISETVYSNQPQHF
>once|TRBJ2-3|TRBV11-2
CASSRGGGSDTQYF
>.|TRBJ2-3|TRBV19
CASSTGTGEGDTQYF
>.|TRBJ2-5|TRBV10-3
CAISDPGVGQETQYF
>.|TRBJ1-1|TRBV6-5
CASIPGADRNTEAFF
>.|TRBJ2-5|TRBV16
CASSLYSQETQYF
>.|TRBJ2-3|TRBV7-3
CASSRGGGTDTQYF
>.|TRBJ1-1|TRBV2
CASDAGTGNTEAFF
>.|TRBJ1-6|TRBV4-2
CASSLTRYNSPLHF
>.|TRBJ2-1|TRBV20-1
CSASTHYEQFF
>.|TRBJ1-2|TRBV2
CASRPDRGPNYGYTF
>.|TRBJ1-2|TRBV7-2
CASSSRDRGTYGYTF
>.|TRBJ1-2|TRBV29-1
CSVPDSYGYTF
>.|TRBJ2-1|TRBV10-3
CAISVLPTGDPNEQFF
>.|TRBJ1-3|TRBV4-2
CASSQDTSETGNTIYF
>.|TRBJ2-1|TRBV7-2
CASSSPARNEQFF
>.|TRBJ1-5|TRBV7-2
CASSASRDQPQHF
>.|TRBJ1-2|TRBV19
CASSRTGGTENGYTF
>.|TRBJ2-3|TRBV29-1
CSVGAGSTDTQYF
>.|TRBJ2-1|TRBV6-2/TRBV6-3
CASSRQYNEQFF
>many|TRBJ2-5|TRBV11-2
CASTNLPGHEETQYF
>.|TRBJ1-1|TRBV3-1/TRBV3-2
CASSLGQAWSDTEAFF
>.|TRBJ2-1|TRBV7-2
CASSWGRDYGNEQFF
>.|TRBJ1-1|TRBV4-1
CASSQEGGLDTEAFF
>once|TRBJ1-1|TRBV7-9
CASSLAQGMNTEAFF
>.|TRBJ2-7|TRBV5-6
CASSPGQGAWREQYF
>.|TRBJ1-2|TRBV7-2
CASSLGGGANYGYTF
>once|TRBJ2-5|TRBV27
CASSPLQGALGETQYF
>.|TRBJ2-5|TRBV7-9
CASSFRVDQETQYF
>.|TRBJ1-1|TRBV5-6
CASSLALNTEAFF
>once|TRBJ1-5|TRBV27
CASSFRGNQPQHF
>.|TRBJ2-1|TRBV11-1
CASSLARGRHNEQFF
>.|TRBJ1-2|TRBV9
CASSLSGFGYTF
>once|TRBJ1-1|TRBV4-3
CASSRGQGADTEAFF